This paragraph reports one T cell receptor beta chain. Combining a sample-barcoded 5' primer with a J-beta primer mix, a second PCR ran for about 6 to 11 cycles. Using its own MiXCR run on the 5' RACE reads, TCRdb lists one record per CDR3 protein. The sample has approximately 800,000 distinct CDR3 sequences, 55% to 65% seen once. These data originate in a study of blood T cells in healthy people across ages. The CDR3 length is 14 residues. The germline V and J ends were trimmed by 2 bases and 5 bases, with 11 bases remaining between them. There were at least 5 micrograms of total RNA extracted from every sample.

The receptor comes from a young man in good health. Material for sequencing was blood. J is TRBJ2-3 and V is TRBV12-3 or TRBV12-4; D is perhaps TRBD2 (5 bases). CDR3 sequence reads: CASSLTRGLDTQYF. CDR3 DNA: TGTGCCAGCAGTTTAACCCGCGGGTTAGATACGCAGTATTTT.